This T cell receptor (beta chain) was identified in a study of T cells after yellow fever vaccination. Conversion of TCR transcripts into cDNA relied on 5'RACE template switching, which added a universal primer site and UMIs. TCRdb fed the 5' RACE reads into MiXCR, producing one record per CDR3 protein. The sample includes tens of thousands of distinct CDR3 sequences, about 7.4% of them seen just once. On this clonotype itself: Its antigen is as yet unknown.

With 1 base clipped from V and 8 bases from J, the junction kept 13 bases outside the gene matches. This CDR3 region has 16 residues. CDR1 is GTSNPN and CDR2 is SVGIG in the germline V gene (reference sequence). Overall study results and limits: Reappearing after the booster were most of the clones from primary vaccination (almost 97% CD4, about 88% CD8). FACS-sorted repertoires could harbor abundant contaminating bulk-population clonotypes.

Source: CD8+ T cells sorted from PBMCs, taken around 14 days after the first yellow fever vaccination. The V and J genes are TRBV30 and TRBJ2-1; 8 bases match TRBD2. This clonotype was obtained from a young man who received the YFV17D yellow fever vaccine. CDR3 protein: CAWSGLRGGLNYEQFF. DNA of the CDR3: TGTGCCTGGAGTGGCCTCCGCGGGGGGCTTAATTATGAGCAGTTCTTC.